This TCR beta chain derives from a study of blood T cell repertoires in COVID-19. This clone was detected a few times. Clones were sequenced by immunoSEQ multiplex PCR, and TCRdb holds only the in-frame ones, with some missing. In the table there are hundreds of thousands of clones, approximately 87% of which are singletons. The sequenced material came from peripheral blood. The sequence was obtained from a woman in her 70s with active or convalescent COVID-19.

CDR3: CASSPQVGDRNQPQHF. The CDR3 nucleotides are TGCGCCAGCAGCCCACAAGTGGGGGACAGGAATCAGCCCCAGCATTTT. This chain connects TRBV4-1 to TRBJ1-5; 8 bases are shared with TRBD1. Trimming cost V 4 bases and J 4 bases; bases outside gene matches: 9. Germline CDR1 MGHRA, CDR2 YSYEKL. The CDR3 is 16 amino acids.